The next 18 T cell receptor beta chains were all read from a single sample in a study of identical twins. MiXCR, applied by TCRdb to the 5' RACE reads, yields one record per CDR3 protein. The sample includes 400,000 to 500,000 distinct CDR3 sequences, less than 20% of them seen just once. Source material: naive T cells sorted from blood. Receptors originate from a man aged 45 to 65 in good health.

The chain is built from TRBV4-3 and TRBJ2-1; TRBD2 matches at 14 bases. J lost 7 bases, V lost 1 base, and 6 bases had no gene match. Germline V gives CDR1 LGHNA, CDR2 YSLEER. This CDR3 region has 17 residues. The CDR3 spells CASSQGLAGGLSNEQFF. DNA of the CDR3: TGCGCCAGCAGCCAAGGACTAGCGGGGGGGCTCTCGAATGAGCAGTTCTTC.

This chain joins TRBV5-1 and TRBJ2-7; D perhaps matches TRBD1 (5 bases). CDR1 is SGHRS, CDR2 YFSETQ, per germline. The CDR3 extends over 16 amino acids. V lost 1 base, J lost 3 bases, and 17 bases lay in between. CDR3 region: CASSLLARGFNYEQYF. CDR3 nucleotides: TGCGCCAGCAGCTTGTTGGCTAGGGGTTTCAACTACGAGCAGTACTTC.

The chain couples TRBV7-9 to TRBJ2-3; 12 nucleotides agree with TRBD2. Germline CDR1 is SEHNR and CDR2 is FQNEAQ (reference sequence). V trimming: 3 bases; J trimming: 2 bases; junction bases outside the gene matches: 3. CDR3 length equals 16 residues. CDR3 sequence: CASSLTSGGYTDTQYF. CDR3 coding DNA: TGTGCCAGCAGCTTGACTAGCGGGGGCTACACAGATACGCAGTATTTT.

This chain links TRBV5-6 with TRBJ2-2; no firm D call. Germline V lookup: CDR1 SGHDT, CDR2 YYEEEE. This CDR3 contains 13 residues. V gave up 0 bases and J gave up 3 bases, with 3 bases separating them. In DNA form, the CDR3 reads TGTGCCAGCAGCTTGGAGGACACCGGGGAGCTGTTTTTT. It is translated as CASSLEDTGELFF.

The sample holds a few counts of this clonotype. J is TRBJ2-7 and V is TRBV5-1; D not certain. The germline V gene encodes CDR1 SGHRS and CDR2 YFSETQ. Trimming removed 1 base at V and 0 bases at J, with 17 bases between. This CDR3 contains 17 residues. The CDR3 DNA sequence: TGCGCCAGCAGCTTGATCGGCTCAGGTCCGGCCTCCTACGAGCAGTACTTC. Residues: CASSLIGSGPASYEQYF.

This clonotype has a handful of counts. This chain uses TRBV7-2 with TRBJ1-3, with TRBD1 matching 9 bases. The germline V gene encodes CDR1 SGHTA and CDR2 FQGNSA. Trimming cost V 5 bases and J 3 bases; bases outside gene matches: 8. CDR3 length equals 16 residues. The CDR3 DNA sequence: TGTGCCAGCAGCGCCACAGGGGGCATAGGTGGAAACACCATATATTTT. It specifies CASSATGGIGGNTIYF.

J is TRBJ1-5 and V is TRBV5-6; TRBD1 aligns across 8 bases. V shed 0 bases, J shed 6 bases, and the junction held 2 bases outside the gene matches. The CDR3 spans 14 residues. Germline values: CDR1 SGHDT, CDR2 YYEEEE. CDR3 protein: CASSLGQGTQPQHF. CDR3 bases: TGTGCCAGCAGCTTGGGACAGGGGACTCAGCCCCAGCATTTT.

The V call is TRBV20-1, the J call TRBJ1-5, with 7 bases lining up with TRBD1. Germline V CDR1 and CDR2: DFQATT, SNEGSKA (reference sequence). The CDR3 loop spans 13 amino acids. Trimming cost V 7 bases and J 3 bases; bases outside gene matches: 6. The CDR3 DNA is TGCAGTGTCACGACAGGGTACAATCAGCCCCAGCATTTT. It specifies CSVTTGYNQPQHF.

The CDR3 sequence: CASTKGDIAYEQYF. DNA for the CDR3: TGCGCCAGCACCAAAGGGGACATCGCCTACGAGCAGTACTTC. The V and J genes are TRBV5-1 and TRBJ2-7, with D tentatively TRBD1 (6 bases). Trimming removed 6 bases at V and 2 bases at J, with 15 bases between. Looked up from germline, CDR1 is SGHRS and CDR2 is YFSETQ. The CDR3 runs 14 residues.

V gene TRBV5-1 combines with J gene TRBJ2-3; 12 bases are shared with TRBD2. Germline loops: CDR1 SGHRS, CDR2 YFSETQ. The CDR3 totals 16 residues. J was trimmed by 4 bases and V by 4 bases; bases with no gene match: 7. CDR3 in DNA: TGCGCCAGCAGCCCAATGACTAGCGGGGGAGCAGATACGCAGTATTTT. Translating it yields CASSPMTSGGADTQYF. The whole variable domain, remainder taken from reference TRBV5-1 and TRBJ2-3, is KAGVTQTPRYLIKTRGQQVTLSCSPISGHRSVSWYQQTPGQGLQFLFEYFSETQRNKGNFPGRFSGRQFSNSRSEMNVSTLELGDSALYLCASSPMTSGGADTQYFGPGTRLTVL.

The chain links TRBV24-1 to TRBJ2-7, with D uncertain. Germline CDR1 reads KGHDR; CDR2 reads SFDVKD. V lost 3 bases and J 6 bases, leaving 14 bases between the germline ends. There are 14 residues in the CDR3. CDR3 DNA: TGTGCCACCAGTGATAAGGACCTTGTGGGCGAGCAGTACTTC. It specifies CATSDKDLVGEQYF.

The chain combines TRBV6-2 or TRBV6-3 with TRBJ2-3; tentatively, D is TRBD1 or TRBD2 (5 bases each). CDR1 and CDR2 (germline): MNHEY, SVGEGT. CDR3 length equals 17 residues. V gave up 0 bases and J gave up 4 bases, with 17 bases separating them. CDR3 residues: CASSYSRDHVFPDTQYF. CDR3 in DNA: TGTGCCAGCAGTTACTCGAGGGACCACGTATTCCCAGATACGCAGTATTTT.

This clonotype was counted ten times or more. CDR3: CSARGALREQYF. CDR3 coding DNA: TGCAGTGCTCGGGGGGCCTTGAGAGAGCAGTACTTC. The chain recombines TRBV20-1 with TRBJ2-7, with D perhaps matching TRBD2 (7 bases). V lost 5 bases and J 7 bases, leaving 15 bases between the germline ends. The length of the CDR3 is 12 residues. The V gene's germline CDR1 is DFQATT and CDR2 SNEGSKA (reference sequence).

The rearrangement joins TRBV20-1 to TRBJ2-5; D is ambiguous. CDR3 length equals 13 residues. Germline assignment: CDR1 DFQATT and CDR2 SNEGSKA (reference sequence). V was cut by 2 bases and J by 0 bases, with 7 bases left in between. In DNA, the CDR3 is TGCAGTGCTAGATTTACAGACCAAGAGACCCAGTACTTC. It yields the protein CSARFTDQETQYF.

J is TRBJ1-1 and V is TRBV20-1; no definite D call. Germline V gives CDR1 DFQATT, CDR2 SNEGSKA (reference sequence). Deletions cut 6 bases from V and 0 bases from J, with 11 bases between. CDR3 length equals 13 residues. The CDR3 DNA reads TGCAGTGCCTTCAGAGACTTGAACACTGAAGCTTTCTTT. Amino acids: CSAFRDLNTEAFF.

This clonotype appeared a few times. V gene TRBV12-3 or TRBV12-4 combines with J gene TRBJ1-5, with D unclear. Trimming removed 7 bases from V and 0 bases from J, with 13 bases in between. The CDR3 covers 15 residues. The CDR3 is CASNMYSYSNQPQHF. Written as DNA, the CDR3 is TGTGCCAGCAATATGTACAGCTATAGCAATCAGCCCCAGCATTTT.

The CDR3 DNA reads as TGTGCCATCAGTGAAGCCGGGGGCGAGGGAGAGACCCAGTACTTC. This sequence encodes CAISEAGGEGETQYF. The V gene is TRBV10-3, the J gene TRBJ2-5, with D perhaps given as TRBD1 or TRBD2 (6 bases each). The CDR3 covers 15 residues. The germline V gene encodes CDR1 ENHRY and CDR2 SYGVKD. V lost 3 bases and J lost 4, with 15 bases in between.

The gene calls are TRBV7-9 and TRBJ2-5, with 8 positions matching TRBD2. The CDR3 length is 16 residues. The germline CDR1 and CDR2 sequences are SEHNR and FQNEAQ (reference sequence). The J segment lost 2 bases and the V segment lost 1 base, leaving 6 bases of the junction unmatched. This CDR3 reads CASSLGTSGRQETQYF. The DNA of the CDR3 is TGTGCCAGCAGCTTAGGAACTAGCGGCCGTCAAGAGACCCAGTACTTC.